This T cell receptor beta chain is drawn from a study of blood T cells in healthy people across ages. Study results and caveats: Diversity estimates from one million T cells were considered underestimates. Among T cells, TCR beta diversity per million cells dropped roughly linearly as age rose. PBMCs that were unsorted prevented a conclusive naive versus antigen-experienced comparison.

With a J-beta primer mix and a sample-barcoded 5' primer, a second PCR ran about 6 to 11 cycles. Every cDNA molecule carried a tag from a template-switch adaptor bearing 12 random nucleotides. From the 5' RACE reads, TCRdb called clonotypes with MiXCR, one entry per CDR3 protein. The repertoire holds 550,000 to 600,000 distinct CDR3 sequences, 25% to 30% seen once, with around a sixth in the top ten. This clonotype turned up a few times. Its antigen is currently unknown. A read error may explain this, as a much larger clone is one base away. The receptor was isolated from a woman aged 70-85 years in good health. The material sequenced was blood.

The CDR3 protein is CVSSLARGTDNEKLFF. Here the CDR3 DNA reads TGTGTCAGCAGCTTAGCGAGGGGGACAGATAATGAAAAACTGTTTTTT. This chain links TRBV7-9 with TRBJ1-4; 7 bases line up with TRBD1. Germline V gives CDR1 SEHNR, CDR2 FQNEAQ (reference sequence). The CDR3 is 16 amino acids.